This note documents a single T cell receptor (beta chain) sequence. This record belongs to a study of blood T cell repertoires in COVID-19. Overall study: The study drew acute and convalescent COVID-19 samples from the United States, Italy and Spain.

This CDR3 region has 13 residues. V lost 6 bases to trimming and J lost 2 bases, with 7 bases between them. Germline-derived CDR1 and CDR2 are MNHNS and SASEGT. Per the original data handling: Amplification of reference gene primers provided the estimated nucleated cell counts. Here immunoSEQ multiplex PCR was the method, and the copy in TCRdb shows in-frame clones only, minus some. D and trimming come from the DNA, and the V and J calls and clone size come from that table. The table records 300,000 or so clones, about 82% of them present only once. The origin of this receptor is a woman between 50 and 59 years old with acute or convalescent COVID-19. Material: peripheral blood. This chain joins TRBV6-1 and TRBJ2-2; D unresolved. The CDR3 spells CASSYVNTGELFF. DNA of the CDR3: TGTGCCAGCAGCTACGTTAACACCGGGGAGCTGTTTTTT.